The 7 T cell receptor beta chains presented below share a single source sample, sequenced in a study of CD8+ T cells in alopecia areata. Noted treatment: oral pan-JAK inhibitor, 5-10 mg twice daily. cDNA serving as the sequencing template came from extracted, reverse transcribed RNA. Assay used: immunoSEQ multiplex PCR; TCRdb lists only in-frame clones, some missing. The top ten hold more than 10% of the sample, which has some 180,000 clones, about 53% seen once. The specimen was CD8+ T cells sorted from blood, collected at week 24, from a patient treated with tofacitinib. The receptor set was obtained from a human donor with alopecia areata.

In its sample, this clone was seen once. The rearrangement links TRBV4-3 to TRBJ1-1; 7 nucleotides match TRBD1. This CDR3 spans 16 amino acids. Losses at the gene ends were 0 bases for V and 1 base for J; bases not matched to a gene: 5. In germline, CDR1 is LGHNA, CDR2 YSLEER. In DNA form, the CDR3 reads TGCGCCAGCAGCCAAGATGGGACAGACCCGAACACTGAAGCTTTCTTT. This encodes CASSQDGTDPNTEAFF.

J is TRBJ2-7 and V is TRBV30; a possible D gene is TRBD1 (6 bases). CDR1 and CDR2 from the germline V gene are GTSNPN and SVGIG (reference sequence). The CDR3 contains 14 residues. With 1 base removed from V and 0 bases from J, the gap between germline ends came to 10 bases. CDR3 amino acids: CAWSGTDSSYEQYF. CDR3 DNA: TGTGCCTGGAGTGGGACAGATAGCTCCTACGAGCAGTACTTC. The whole variable domain, filled in from reference TRBV30 and TRBJ2-7, reads SQTIHQWPATLVQPVGSPLSLECTVEGTSNPNLYWYRQAAGRGLQLLFYSVGIGQISSEVPQNLSASRPQDRQFILSSKKLLLSDSGFYLCAWSGTDSSYEQYFGPGTRLTVT.

The chain joins TRBV19 to TRBJ2-1; D perhaps matches TRBD1 (6 bases). Per germline, CDR1 LNHDA and CDR2 SQIVND (reference sequence). There are 15 residues in the CDR3. V lost 3 bases and J lost 2, with 11 bases in between. The CDR3 bases are TGTGCCAGTAGTATCATGCAGGGGACCTACAATGAGCAGTTCTTC. Amino acid sequence: CASSIMQGTYNEQFF.

The chain combines TRBV19 with TRBJ1-2, with a tentative D call TRBD1 (5 bases). The ends were cut back, 8 bases at V and 8 bases at J, with 18 bases in the middle. CDR3 length equals 13 residues. Germline V gene sequence: CDR1 LNHDA, CDR2 SQIVND (reference sequence). CDR3 coding DNA: TGTGCCAGTGCAACCTCGCCGAGGGACGGCTACACCTTC. Translated, it gives CASATSPRDGYTF.

The count of this clone is one. V is TRBV5-1 and J is TRBJ2-3, with D possibly being TRBD1 (6 bases). CDR1 is SGHRS, CDR2 YFSETQ, per germline. V shed 1 base and J shed 4 bases, with 13 bases lying between them. The CDR3 covers 15 residues. The CDR3 DNA sequence: TGCGCCAGCAGCTTGACAGGGAAGTTAGCAGATACGCAGTATTTT. Amino acid sequence: CASSLTGKLADTQYF.

The chain recombines TRBV10-2 with TRBJ1-5; the match to TRBD1 covers 7 bases. CDR1 and CDR2 (germline): WSHSY, SAAADI. After removal of 0 bases from V and 6 bases from J, the junction contained 2 bases not matched to a gene. This CDR3 is built from 14 residues. CDR3 in DNA: TGCGCCAGCAGTGAGTCGACAGGGAGTCAGCCCCAGCATTTT. It encodes CASSESTGSQPQHF.

The count of this clone is one. This rearrangement joins TRBV11-2 to TRBJ2-5, with 7 bases that match TRBD1. The J segment lost 0 bases and the V segment lost 5 bases, leaving 6 bases of the junction unmatched. The CDR3 totals 15 residues. Looked up from germline, CDR1 is SGHAT and CDR2 is FQNNGV. The chain's CDR3 is CASSHWDRDQETQYF. CDR3 sequence (DNA): TGTGCCAGCAGCCATTGGGACAGAGACCAAGAGACCCAGTACTTC.